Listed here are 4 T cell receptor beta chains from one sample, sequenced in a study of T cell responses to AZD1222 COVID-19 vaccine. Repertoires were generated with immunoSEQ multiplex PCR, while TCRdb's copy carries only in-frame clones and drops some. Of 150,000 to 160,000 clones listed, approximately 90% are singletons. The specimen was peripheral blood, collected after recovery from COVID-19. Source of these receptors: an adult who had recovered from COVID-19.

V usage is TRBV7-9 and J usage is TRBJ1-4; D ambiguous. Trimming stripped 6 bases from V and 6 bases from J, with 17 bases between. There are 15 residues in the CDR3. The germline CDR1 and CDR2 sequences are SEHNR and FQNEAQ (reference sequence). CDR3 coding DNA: TGTGCCAGCAGTCGCAGTGCGGAGCGTGATGAAAAACTGTTTTTT. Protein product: CASSRSAERDEKLFF.

CDR3 sequence (DNA): TGTGCCACCAGTTTGGGGGGGAGTCCTAATGAAAAACTGTTTTTT. The encoded protein is CATSLGGSPNEKLFF. The genes are TRBV15 and TRBJ1-4; D is possibly TRBD1 (5 bases). From germline, CDR1 is LNHNV and CDR2 YYDKDF (reference sequence). CDR3 length: 15 amino acids. Deletions cut 6 bases from V and 3 bases from J, with 14 bases between.

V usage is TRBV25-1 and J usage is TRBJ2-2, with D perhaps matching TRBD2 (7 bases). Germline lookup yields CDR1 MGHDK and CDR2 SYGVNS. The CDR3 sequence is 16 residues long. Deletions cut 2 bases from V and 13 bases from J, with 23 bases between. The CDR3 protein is CASSEREGGAAVWLFF. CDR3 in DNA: TGTGCCAGCAGTGAACGTGAGGGGGGGGCGGCGGTCTGGCTGTTTTTT. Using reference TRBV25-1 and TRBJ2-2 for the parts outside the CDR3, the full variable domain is EADIYQTPRYLVIGTGKKITLECSQTMGHDKMYWYQQDPGMELHLIHYSYGVNSTEKGDLSSESTVSRIRTEHFPLTLESARPSHTSQYLCASSEREGGAAVWLFFGEGSRLTVL.

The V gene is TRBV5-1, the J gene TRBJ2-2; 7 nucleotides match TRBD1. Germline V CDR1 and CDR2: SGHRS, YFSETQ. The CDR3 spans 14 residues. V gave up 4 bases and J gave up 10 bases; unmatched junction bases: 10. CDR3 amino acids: CASSPNRQGVELFF. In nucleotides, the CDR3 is TGCGCCAGCAGCCCCAACCGGCAGGGGGTGGAGCTGTTTTTT. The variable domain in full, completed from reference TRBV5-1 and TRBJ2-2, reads KAGVTQTPRYLIKTRGQQVTLSCSPISGHRSVSWYQQTPGQGLQFLFEYFSETQRNKGNFPGRFSGRQFSNSRSEMNVSTLELGDSALYLCASSPNRQGVELFFGEGSRLTVL.